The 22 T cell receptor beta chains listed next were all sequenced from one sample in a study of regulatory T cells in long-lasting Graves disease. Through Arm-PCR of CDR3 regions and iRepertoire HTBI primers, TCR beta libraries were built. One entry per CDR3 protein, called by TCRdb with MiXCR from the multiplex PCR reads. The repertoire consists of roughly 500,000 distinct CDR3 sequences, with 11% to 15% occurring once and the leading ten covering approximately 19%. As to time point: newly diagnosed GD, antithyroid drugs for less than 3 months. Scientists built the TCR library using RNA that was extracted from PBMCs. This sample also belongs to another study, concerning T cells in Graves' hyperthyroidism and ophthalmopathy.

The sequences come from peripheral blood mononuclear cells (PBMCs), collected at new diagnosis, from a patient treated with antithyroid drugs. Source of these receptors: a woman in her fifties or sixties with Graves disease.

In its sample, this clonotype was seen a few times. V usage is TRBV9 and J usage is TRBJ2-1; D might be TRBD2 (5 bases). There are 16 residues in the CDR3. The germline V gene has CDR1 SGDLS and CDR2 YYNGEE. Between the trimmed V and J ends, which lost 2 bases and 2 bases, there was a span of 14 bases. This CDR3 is CASSVVADGTYNEQFF. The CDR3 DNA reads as TGTGCCAGCAGCGTCGTCGCCGACGGGACCTACAATGAGCAGTTCTTC.

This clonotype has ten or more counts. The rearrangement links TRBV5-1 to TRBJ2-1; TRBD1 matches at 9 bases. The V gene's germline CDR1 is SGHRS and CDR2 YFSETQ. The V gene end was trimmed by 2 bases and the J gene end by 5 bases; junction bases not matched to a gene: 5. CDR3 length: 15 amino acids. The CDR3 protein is CASSLRTGADNEQFF. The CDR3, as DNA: TGCGCCAGCAGCTTAAGGACAGGGGCGGACAATGAGCAGTTCTTC.

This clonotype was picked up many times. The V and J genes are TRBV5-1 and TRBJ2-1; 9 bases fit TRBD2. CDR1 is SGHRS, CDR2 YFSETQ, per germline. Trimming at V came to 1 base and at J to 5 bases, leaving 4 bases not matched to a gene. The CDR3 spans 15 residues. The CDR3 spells CASSLRPSGDNEQFF. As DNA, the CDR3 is TGCGCCAGCAGCTTGAGGCCTAGCGGGGACAATGAGCAGTTCTTC.

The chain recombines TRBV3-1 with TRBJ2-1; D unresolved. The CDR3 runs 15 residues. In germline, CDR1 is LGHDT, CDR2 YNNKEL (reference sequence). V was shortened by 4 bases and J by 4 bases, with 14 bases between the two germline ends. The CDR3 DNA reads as TGTGCCAGCAGCCCGACTCGGACGGCGTACAATGAGCAGTTCTTC. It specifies CASSPTRTAYNEQFF.

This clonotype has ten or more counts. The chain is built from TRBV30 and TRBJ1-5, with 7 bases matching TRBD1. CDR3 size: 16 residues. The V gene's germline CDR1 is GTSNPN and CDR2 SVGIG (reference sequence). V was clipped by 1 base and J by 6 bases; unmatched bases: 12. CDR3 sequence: CAWSADRTGWTQPQHF. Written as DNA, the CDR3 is TGTGCCTGGAGTGCCGACCGGACAGGTTGGACTCAGCCCCAGCATTTT.

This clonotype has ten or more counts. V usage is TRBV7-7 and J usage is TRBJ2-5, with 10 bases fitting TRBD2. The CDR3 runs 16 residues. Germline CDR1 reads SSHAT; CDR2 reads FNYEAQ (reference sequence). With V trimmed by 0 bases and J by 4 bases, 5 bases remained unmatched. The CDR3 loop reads CASSLATSGPRETQYF. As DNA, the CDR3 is TGTGCCAGCAGCTTAGCGACTAGCGGGCCCCGAGAGACCCAGTACTTC.

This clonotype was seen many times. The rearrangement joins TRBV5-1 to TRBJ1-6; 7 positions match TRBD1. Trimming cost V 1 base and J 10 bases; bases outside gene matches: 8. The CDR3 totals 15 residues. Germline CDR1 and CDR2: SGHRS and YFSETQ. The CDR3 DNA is TGCGCCAGCAGCTTGACAGGGGACGCTATCTCACCCCTCCACTTT. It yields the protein CASSLTGDAISPLHF.

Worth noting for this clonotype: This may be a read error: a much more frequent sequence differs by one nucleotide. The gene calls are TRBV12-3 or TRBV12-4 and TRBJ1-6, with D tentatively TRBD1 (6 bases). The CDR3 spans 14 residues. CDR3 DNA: TGTACCAGCAGCACAAATTCACAGGGTCCACCCCTCCACTTT. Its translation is CTSSTNSQGPPLHF.

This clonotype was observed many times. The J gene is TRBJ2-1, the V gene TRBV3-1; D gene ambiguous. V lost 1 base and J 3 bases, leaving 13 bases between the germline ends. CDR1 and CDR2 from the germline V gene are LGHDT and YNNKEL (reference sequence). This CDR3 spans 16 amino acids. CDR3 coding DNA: TGTGCCAGCAGCCAAGTGGCCCAACCCGACTACAATGAGCAGTTCTTC. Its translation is CASSQVAQPDYNEQFF.

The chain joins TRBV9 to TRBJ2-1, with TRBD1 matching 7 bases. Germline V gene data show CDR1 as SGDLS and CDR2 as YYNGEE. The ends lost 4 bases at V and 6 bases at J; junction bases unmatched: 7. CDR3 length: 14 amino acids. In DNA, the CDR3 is TGTGCCAGCAGCTGGGACAGCGTAGGCAATGAGCAGTTCTTC. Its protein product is CASSWDSVGNEQFF.

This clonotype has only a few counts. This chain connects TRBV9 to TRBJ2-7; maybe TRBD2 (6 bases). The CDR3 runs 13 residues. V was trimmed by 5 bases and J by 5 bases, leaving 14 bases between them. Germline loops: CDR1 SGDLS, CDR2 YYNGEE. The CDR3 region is CASSLALYDEQYF. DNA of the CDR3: TGTGCCAGCAGTCTAGCGCTTTACGACGAGCAGTACTTC.

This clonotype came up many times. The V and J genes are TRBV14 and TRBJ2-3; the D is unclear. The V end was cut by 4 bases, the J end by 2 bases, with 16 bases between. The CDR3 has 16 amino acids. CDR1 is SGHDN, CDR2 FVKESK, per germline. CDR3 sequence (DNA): TGTGCCAGCAGCCGAAGAGTGGTGTCATCCACAGATACGCAGTATTTT. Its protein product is CASSRRVVSSTDTQYF.

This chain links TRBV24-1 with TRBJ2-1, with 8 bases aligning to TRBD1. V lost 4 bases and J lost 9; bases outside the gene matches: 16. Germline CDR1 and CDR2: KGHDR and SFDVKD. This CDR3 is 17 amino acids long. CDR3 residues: CATSDQGAPFWVSEQFF. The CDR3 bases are TGTGCCACCAGTGACCAGGGGGCCCCCTTTTGGGTCAGTGAGCAGTTCTTC.

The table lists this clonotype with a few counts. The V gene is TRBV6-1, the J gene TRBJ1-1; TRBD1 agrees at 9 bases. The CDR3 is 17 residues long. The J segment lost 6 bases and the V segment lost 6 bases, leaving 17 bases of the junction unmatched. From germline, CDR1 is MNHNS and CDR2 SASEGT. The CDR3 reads CASRRAITGGRGPEAFF. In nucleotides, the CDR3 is TGTGCCAGCAGGAGGGCGATAACAGGGGGCCGGGGCCCTGAAGCTTTCTTT.

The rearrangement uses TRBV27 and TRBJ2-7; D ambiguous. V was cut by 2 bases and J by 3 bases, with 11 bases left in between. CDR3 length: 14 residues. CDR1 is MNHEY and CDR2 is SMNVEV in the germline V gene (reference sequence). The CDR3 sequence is CASSLQAGHYEQYF. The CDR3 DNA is TGTGCCAGCAGTTTACAGGCAGGCCACTACGAGCAGTACTTC.

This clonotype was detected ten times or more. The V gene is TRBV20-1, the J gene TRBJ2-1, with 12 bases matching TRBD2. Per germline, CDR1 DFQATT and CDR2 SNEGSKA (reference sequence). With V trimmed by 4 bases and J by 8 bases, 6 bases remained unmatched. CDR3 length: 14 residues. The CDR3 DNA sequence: TGCAGTGCTAAAAGGACTAGCGGGGTATATGAGCAGTTCTTC. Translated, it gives CSAKRTSGVYEQFF.

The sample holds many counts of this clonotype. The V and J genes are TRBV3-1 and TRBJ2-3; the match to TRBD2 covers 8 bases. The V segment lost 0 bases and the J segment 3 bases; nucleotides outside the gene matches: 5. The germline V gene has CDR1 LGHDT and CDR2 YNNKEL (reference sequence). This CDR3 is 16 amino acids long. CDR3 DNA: TGTGCCAGCAGCCAAGATGTGGGCGGGAGGACAGATACGCAGTATTTT. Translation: CASSQDVGGRTDTQYF.

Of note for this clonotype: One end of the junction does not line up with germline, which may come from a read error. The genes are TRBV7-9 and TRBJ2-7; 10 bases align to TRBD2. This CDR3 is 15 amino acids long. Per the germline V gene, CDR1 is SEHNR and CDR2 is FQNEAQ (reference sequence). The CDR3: CASSVASGSSYEQYF. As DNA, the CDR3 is TGTGCCAGCAGCGTAGCTAGCGGGAGCTCCTACGAGCAGTACTTC.

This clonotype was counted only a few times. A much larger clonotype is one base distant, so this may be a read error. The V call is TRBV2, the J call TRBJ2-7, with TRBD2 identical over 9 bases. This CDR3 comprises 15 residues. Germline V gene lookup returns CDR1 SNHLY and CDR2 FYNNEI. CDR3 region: CASNDLAGRRYEQHF. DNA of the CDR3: TGTGCCAGCAATGACCTAGCGGGGCGCCGATACGAGCAGCACTTC.

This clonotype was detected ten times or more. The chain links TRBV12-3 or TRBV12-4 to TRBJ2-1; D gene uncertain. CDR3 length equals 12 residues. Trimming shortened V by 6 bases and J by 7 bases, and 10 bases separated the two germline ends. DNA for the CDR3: TGTGCCAGCAGATCTCCCCGGAATGAGCAGTTCTTC. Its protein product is CASRSPRNEQFF.

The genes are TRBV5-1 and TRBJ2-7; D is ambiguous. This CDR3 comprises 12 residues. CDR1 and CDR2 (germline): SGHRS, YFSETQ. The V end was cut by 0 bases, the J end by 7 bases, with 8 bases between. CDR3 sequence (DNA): TGCGCCAGCAGCTTGGTATGGGATGAGCAGTACTTC. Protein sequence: CASSLVWDEQYF.

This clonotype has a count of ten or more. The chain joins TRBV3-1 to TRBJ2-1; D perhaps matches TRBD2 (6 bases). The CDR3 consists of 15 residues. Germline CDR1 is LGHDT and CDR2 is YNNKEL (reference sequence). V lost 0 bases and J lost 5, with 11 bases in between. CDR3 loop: CASSQEPGLHNEQFF. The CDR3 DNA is TGTGCCAGCAGCCAAGAGCCGGGACTTCACAATGAGCAGTTCTTC.